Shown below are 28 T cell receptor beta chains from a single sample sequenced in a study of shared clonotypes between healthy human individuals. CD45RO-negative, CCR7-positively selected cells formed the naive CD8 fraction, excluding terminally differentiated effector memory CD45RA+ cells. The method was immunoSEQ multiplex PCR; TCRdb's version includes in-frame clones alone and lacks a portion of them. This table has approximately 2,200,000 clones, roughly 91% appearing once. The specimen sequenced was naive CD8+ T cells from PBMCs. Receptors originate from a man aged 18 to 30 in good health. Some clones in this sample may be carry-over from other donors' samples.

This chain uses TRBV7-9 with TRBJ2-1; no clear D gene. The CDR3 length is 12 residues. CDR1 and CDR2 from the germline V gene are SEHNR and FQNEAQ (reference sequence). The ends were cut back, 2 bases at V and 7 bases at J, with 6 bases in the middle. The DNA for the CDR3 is TGTGCCAGCAGCTTATCCAAAAATGAGCAGTTCTTC. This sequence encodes CASSLSKNEQFF.

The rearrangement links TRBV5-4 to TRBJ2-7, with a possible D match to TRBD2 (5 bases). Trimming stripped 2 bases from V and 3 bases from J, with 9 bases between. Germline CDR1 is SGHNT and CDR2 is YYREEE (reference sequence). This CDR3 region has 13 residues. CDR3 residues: CASSFGENYEQYF. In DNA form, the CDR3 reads TGTGCCAGCAGCTTCGGGGAAAACTACGAGCAGTACTTC.

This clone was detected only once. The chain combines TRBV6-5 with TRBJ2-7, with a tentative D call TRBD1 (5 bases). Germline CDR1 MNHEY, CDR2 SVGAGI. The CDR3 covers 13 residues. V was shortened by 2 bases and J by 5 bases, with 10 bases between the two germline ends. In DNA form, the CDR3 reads TGTGCCAGCAGTTACCCAGGGTACCACGAGCAGTACTTC. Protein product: CASSYPGYHEQYF.

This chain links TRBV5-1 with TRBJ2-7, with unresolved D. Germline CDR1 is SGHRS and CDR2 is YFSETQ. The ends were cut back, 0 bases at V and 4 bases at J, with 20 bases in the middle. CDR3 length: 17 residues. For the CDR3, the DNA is TGCGCCAGCAGCTTGGATCGGGTAGGGAACGGAGTATACGAGCAGTACTTC. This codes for CASSLDRVGNGVYEQYF.

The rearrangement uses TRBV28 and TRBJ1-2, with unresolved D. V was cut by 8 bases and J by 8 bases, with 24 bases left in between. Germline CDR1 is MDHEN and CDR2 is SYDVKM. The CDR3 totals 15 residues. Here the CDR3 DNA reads TGTGCCAGCTCGAGACTCGGCGGGCTTGTGACAGGCTACACCTTC. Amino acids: CASSRLGGLVTGYTF.

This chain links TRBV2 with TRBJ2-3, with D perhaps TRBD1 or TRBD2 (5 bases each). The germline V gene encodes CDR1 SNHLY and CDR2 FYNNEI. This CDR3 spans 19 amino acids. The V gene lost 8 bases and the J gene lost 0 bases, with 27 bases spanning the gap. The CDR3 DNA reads TGTGCCAGCCGGGGCCTCCAACGGGGTAGCTTCTCTAGCACAGATACGCAGTATTTT. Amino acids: CASRGLQRGSFSSTDTQYF. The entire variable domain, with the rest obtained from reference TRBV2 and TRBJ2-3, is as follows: EPEVTQTPSHQVTQMGQEVILRCVPISNHLYFYWYRQILGQKVEFLVSFYNNEISEKSEIFDDQFSVERPDGSNFTLKIRSTKLEDSAMYFCASRGLQRGSFSSTDTQYFGPGTRLTVL.

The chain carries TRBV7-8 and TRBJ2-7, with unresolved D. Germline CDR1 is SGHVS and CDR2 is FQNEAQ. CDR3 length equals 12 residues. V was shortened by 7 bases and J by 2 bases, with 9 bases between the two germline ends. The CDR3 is CASTEVPYEQYF. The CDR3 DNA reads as TGTGCCAGCACCGAGGTCCCCTACGAGCAGTACTTC. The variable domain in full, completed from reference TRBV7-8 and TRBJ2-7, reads GAGVSQSPRYKVAKRGQDVALRCDPISGHVSLFWYQQALGQGPEFLTYFQNEAQLDKSGLPSDRFFAERPEGSVSTLKIQRTQQEDSAVYLCASTEVPYEQYFGPGTRLTVT.

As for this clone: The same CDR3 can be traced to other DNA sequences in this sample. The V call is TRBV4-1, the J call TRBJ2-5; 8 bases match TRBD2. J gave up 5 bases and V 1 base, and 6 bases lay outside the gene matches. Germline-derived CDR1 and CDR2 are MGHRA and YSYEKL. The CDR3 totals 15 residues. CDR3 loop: CASSQVGLAGETQYF. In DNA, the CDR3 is TGCGCCAGCAGCCAAGTTGGACTAGCCGGGGAGACCCAGTACTTC.

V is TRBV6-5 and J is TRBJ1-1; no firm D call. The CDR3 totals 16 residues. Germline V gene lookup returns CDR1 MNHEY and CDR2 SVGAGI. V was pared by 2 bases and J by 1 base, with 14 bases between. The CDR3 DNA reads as TGTGCCAGCAGTTACCTTCCGGATCGACCGAACACTGAAGCTTTCTTT. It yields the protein CASSYLPDRPNTEAFF.

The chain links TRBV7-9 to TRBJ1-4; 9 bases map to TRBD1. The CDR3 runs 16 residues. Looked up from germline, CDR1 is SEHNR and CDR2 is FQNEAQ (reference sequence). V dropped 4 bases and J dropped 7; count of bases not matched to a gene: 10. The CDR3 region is CASSSIPGTGSEKLFF. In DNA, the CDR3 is TGTGCCAGCAGCTCAATCCCGGGGACAGGGAGTGAAAAACTGTTTTTT.

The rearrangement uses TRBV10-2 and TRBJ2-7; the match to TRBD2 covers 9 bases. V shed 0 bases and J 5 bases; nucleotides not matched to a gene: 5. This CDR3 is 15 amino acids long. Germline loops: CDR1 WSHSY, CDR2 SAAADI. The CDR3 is CASSESASGTHEQYF. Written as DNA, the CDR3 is TGCGCCAGCAGTGAGTCGGCTAGCGGGACCCACGAGCAGTACTTC.

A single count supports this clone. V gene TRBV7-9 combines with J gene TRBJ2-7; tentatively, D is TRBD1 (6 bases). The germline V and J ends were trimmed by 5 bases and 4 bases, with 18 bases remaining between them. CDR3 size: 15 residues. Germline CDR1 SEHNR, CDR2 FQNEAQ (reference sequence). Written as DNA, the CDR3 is TGTGCCAGCAGCACAACTCACAGGGCGCCGTACGAGCAGTACTTC. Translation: CASSTTHRAPYEQYF.

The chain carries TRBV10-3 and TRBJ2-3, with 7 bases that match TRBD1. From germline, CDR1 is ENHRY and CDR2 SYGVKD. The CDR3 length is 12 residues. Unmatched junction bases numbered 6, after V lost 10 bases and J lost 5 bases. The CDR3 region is CATRGKKDTQYF. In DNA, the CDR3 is TGTGCCACCAGGGGGAAGAAAGATACGCAGTATTTT.

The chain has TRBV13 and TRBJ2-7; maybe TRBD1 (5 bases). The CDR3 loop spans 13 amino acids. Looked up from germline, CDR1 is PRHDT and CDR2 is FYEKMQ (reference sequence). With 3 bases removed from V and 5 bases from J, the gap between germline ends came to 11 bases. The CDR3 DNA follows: TGTGCCAGCAGCTTGGGGCACGGTAACGAGCAGTACTTC. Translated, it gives CASSLGHGNEQYF.

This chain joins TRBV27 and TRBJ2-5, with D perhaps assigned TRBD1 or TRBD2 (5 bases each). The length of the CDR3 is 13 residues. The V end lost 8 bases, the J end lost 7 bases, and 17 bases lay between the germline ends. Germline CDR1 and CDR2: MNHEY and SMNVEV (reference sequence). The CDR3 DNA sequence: TGTGCCAGCCGCACTCGGGACCGACCGACCCAGTACTTC. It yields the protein CASRTRDRPTQYF.

This chain's CDR3 is CASRKDDWGNQPQHF. CDR3 bases: TGTGCCAGCAGGAAGGACGACTGGGGCAATCAGCCCCAGCATTTT. J is TRBJ1-5 and V is TRBV2, with D unresolved. The length of the CDR3 is 15 residues. Germline-derived CDR1 and CDR2 are SNHLY and FYNNEI. V dropped 6 bases and J dropped 2 bases, with 14 bases sitting between them. Together with reference TRBV2 and TRBJ1-5, the CDR3 gives the full variable domain: EPEVTQTPSHQVTQMGQEVILRCVPISNHLYFYWYRQILGQKVEFLVSFYNNEISEKSEIFDDQFSVERPDGSNFTLKIRSTKLEDSAMYFCASRKDDWGNQPQHFGDGTRLSIL.

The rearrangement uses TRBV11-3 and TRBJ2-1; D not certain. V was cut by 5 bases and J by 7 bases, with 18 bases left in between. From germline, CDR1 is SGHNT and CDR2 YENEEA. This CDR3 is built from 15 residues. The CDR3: CASSPAAGVGNEQFF. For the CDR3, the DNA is TGTGCCAGCAGCCCGGCCGCAGGCGTAGGGAATGAGCAGTTCTTC.

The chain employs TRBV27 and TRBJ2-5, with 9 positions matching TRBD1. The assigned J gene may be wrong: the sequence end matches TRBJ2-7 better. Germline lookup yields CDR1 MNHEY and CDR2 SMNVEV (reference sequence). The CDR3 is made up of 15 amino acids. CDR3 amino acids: CASSFVGTGTYEQYF. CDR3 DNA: TGTGCCAGCAGTTTCGTGGGGACAGGGACCTACGAGCAGTACTTC.

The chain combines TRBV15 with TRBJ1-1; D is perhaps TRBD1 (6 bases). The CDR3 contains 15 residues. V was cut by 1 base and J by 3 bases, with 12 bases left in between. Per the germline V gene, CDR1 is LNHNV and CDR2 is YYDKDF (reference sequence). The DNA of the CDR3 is TGTGCCACCAGCAGAGCGACAAGGGGGGACACTGAAGCTTTCTTT. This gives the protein CATSRATRGDTEAFF.

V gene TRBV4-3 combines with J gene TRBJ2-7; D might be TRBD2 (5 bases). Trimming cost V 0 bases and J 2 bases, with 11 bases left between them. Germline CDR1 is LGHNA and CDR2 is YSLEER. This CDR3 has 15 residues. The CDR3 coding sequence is TGCGCCAGCAGCCAAGACTGGCGGGCAGCCTACGAGCAGTACTTC. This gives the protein CASSQDWRAAYEQYF.

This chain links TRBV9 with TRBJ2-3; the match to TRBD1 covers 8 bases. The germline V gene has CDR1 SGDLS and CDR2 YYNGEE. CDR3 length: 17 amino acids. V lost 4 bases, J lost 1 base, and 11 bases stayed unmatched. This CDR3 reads CASSPFPGGAGTDTQYF. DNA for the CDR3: TGTGCCAGCAGCCCTTTCCCAGGGGGCGCGGGCACAGATACGCAGTATTTT.

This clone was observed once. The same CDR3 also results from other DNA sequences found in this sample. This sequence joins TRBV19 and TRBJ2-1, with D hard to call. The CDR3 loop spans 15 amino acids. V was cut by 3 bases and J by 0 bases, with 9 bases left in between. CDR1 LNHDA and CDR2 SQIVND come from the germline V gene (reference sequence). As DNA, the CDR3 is TGTGCCAGTAGTATCGGCCAGAGCTCCTACAATGAGCAGTTCTTC. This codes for CASSIGQSSYNEQFF.

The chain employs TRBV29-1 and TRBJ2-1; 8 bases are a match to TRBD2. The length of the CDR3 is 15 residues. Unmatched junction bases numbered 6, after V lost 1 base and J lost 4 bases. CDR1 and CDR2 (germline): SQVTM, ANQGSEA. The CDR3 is CSVEVASGPYNEQFF. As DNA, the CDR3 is TGCAGCGTTGAAGTGGCTAGCGGGCCGTACAATGAGCAGTTCTTC.

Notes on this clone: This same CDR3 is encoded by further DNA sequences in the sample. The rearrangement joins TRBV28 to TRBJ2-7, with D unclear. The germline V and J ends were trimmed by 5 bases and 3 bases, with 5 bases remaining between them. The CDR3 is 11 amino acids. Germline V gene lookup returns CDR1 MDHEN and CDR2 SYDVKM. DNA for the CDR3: TGTGCCAGCAGTATTAACTACGAGCAGTACTTC. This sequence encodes CASSINYEQYF.

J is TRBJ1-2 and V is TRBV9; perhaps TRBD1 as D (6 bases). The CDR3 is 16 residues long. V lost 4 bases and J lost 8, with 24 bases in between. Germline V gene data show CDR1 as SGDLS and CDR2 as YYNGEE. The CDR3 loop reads CASSPAGAAKGGGYTF. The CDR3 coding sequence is TGTGCCAGCAGCCCAGCGGGGGCCGCGAAGGGGGGAGGCTACACCTTC.

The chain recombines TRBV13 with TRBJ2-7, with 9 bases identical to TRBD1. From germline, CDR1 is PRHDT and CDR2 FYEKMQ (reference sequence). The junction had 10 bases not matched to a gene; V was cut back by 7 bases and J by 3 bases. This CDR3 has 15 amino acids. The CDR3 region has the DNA TGTGCCAGCACCGCCGCCGGGACAGGGCACTACGAGCAGTACTTC. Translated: CASTAAGTGHYEQYF.

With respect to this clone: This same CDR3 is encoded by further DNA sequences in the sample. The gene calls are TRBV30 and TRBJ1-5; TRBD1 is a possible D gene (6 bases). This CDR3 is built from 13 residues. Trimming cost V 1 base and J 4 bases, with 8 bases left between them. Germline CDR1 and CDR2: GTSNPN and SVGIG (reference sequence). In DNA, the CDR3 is TGTGCCTGGAGTGAACAGGGTAATCAGCCCCAGCATTTT. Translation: CAWSEQGNQPQHF.

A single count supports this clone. The CDR3 bases are TGTGCCAGCAGCCCGAGAGATAGCGGGAGCCGCTACGAGCAGTACTTC. Its protein is CASSPRDSGSRYEQYF. This chain links TRBV7-9 with TRBJ2-7; 9 bases line up with TRBD2. CDR3 length: 16 amino acids. CDR1 SEHNR and CDR2 FQNEAQ come from the germline V gene (reference sequence). V lost 5 bases to trimming and J lost 3 bases; unmatched junction nucleotides: 11.